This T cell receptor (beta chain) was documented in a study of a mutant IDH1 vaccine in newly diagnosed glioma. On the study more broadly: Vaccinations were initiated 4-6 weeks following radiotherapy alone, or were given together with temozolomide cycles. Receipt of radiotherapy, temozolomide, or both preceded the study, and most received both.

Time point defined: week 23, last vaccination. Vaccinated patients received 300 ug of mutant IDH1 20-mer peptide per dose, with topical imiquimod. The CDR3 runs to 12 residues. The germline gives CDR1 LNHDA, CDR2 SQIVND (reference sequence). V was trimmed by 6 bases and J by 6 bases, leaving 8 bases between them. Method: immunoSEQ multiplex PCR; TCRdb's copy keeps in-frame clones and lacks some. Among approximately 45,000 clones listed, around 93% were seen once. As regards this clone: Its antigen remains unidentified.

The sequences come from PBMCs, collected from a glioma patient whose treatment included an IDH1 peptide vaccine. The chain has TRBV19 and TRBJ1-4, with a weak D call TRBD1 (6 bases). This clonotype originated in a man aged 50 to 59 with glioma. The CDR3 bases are TGTGCCAGTAGACAGGGTTATGAAAAACTGTTTTTT. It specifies CASRQGYEKLFF.